The clone carrying this T cell receptor (beta chain) was seen many times. What it binds is unknown. TCRdb reanalysed the RT-PCR reads using MiXCR and keeps one entry per CDR3 protein. Among more than 150,000 distinct CDR3 sequences listed, around a tenth were seen once. These data belong to a study of response to subunit inactivated influenza vaccine. Notes on the study in general: Authors suggested each seasonal influenza vaccination recruits few new T cells.

The CDR3 is 14 residues long. Germline assignment: CDR1 WSHSY and CDR2 SAAADI. V lost 7 bases to trimming and J lost 2 bases, with 12 bases between them. V gene TRBV10-2 combines with J gene TRBJ2-1, with D possibly matching TRBD1 (5 bases). The receptor's source is a man aged 45-65 years who received an inactivated influenza vaccine. This material consisted of non-naive T cells sorted from PBMCs, taken on the day of vaccination. CDR3 sequence (DNA): TGCGCCAGCAAGGGGCAGGGAACCTACAATGAGCAGTTCTTC. It codes for CASKGQGTYNEQFF.